This passage covers 25 T cell receptor beta chains from one sample sequenced in a study of regulatory T cells in long-lasting Graves disease. Time point in this sample: newly diagnosed GD, antithyroid drugs for less than 3 months. RNA extracted from PBMCs served as the sequencing template. Through Arm-PCR of CDR3 regions and iRepertoire HTBI primers, TCR beta libraries were built. TCRdb used MiXCR to reprocess the multiplex PCR reads, holding one entry per CDR3 protein. The data show some 560,000 distinct CDR3 sequences, roughly 15% seen once. These data were also filed under a second study, of T cells in Graves' hyperthyroidism and ophthalmopathy.

The specimen comprised peripheral blood mononuclear cells (PBMCs), sampled at new diagnosis, from a patient treated with antithyroid drugs. These receptors were collected from a woman aged 35 to 60 with Graves disease.

This clonotype showed up many times. The chain is built from TRBV6-1 and TRBJ1-1; the D is unclear. The CDR3 totals 12 residues. V lost 4 bases and J lost 10, with 13 bases in between. Germline V lookup: CDR1 MNHNS, CDR2 SASEGT. The CDR3 protein is CASSASGGGAFF. The CDR3 bases are TGTGCCAGCAGTGCCTCAGGAGGAGGAGCTTTCTTT.

This clonotype was counted many times. The V call is TRBV20-1, the J call TRBJ1-1; D perhaps matches TRBD1 (5 bases). CDR1 is DFQATT, CDR2 SNEGSKA, per germline (reference sequence). Trimming left V 1 base short and J 1 base short, with 13 bases between. This CDR3 region has 15 residues. The CDR3 here is CSARVNGAGNTEAFF. CDR3 sequence (DNA): TGCAGTGCTAGAGTGAACGGGGCGGGGAACACTGAAGCTTTCTTT.

The chain couples TRBV6-2 or TRBV6-3 to TRBJ2-7; D is possibly TRBD1 (6 bases). The germline CDR1 and CDR2 sequences are MNHEY and SVGEGT. The CDR3 totals 13 residues. The V end lost 6 bases, the J end lost 3 bases, and 12 bases lay between the germline ends. The CDR3 nucleotides read TGTGCCAGCAGACAGGGTGGGCTCTACGAGCAGTACTTC. It encodes CASRQGGLYEQYF.

This chain joins TRBV19 and TRBJ1-3; D not certain. Germline V lookup: CDR1 LNHDA, CDR2 SQIVND (reference sequence). Trimming removed 5 bases from V and 6 bases from J, with 14 bases in between. The CDR3 sequence is 14 residues long. The CDR3 sequence is CASSAYAPTNTIYF. DNA for the CDR3: TGTGCCAGTAGTGCATACGCCCCGACAAACACCATATATTTT.

Only a few counts were recorded for this clonotype. This chain connects TRBV7-2 to TRBJ2-5; D unclear. V lost 6 bases and J lost 1, with 6 bases in between. The CDR3 is made up of 12 amino acids. Germline V gene data show CDR1 as SGHTA and CDR2 as FQGNSA. The CDR3 sequence: CASSTAQETQYF. CDR3 in DNA: TGTGCCAGCAGTACAGCCCAAGAGACCCAGTACTTC.

This clonotype has at least ten counts. The chain links TRBV14 to TRBJ1-6; 7 positions agree with TRBD1. The length of the CDR3 is 15 residues. Germline assignment: CDR1 SGHDN and CDR2 FVKESK. The trim removed 2 bases at V and 10 bases at J, leaving 8 bases unmatched. The DNA of the CDR3 is TGTGCCAGCAGCCAAATCATCCAGGGGGGATCACCCCTCCACTTT. It translates to CASSQIIQGGSPLHF.

This clonotype occurred a few times. The V gene is TRBV18, the J gene TRBJ2-3; D is unclear. The CDR3 is 16 amino acids. Germline values: CDR1 KGHSH, CDR2 LQKENI. V was clipped by 2 bases and J by 14 bases, with 26 bases between them. The CDR3 reads CASSPALSAEALVLYF. CDR3 nucleotides: TGTGCCAGCTCACCAGCTCTGTCGGCGGAAGCTTTGGTCCTGTATTTT.

This clonotype showed up just a few times. This chain links TRBV3-1 with TRBJ1-4; D is uncertain. The germline V gene has CDR1 LGHDT and CDR2 YNNKEL (reference sequence). Trimming shortened V by 5 bases and J by 7 bases, and 11 bases separated the two germline ends. CDR3 length: 13 residues. The CDR3 here is CASSGRVGEKLFF. Here the CDR3 DNA reads TGTGCCAGCAGCGGAAGGGTAGGTGAAAAACTGTTTTTT.

The sample holds many counts of this clonotype. This sequence joins TRBV30 and TRBJ1-5, with 7 bases that match TRBD1. The ends lost 0 bases at V and 7 bases at J; junction bases unmatched: 6. The CDR3 has 14 residues. Germline values: CDR1 GTSNPN, CDR2 SVGIG (reference sequence). CDR3 bases: TGTGCCTGGAGTGTACGAGGGGGCCGGCAGCCCCAGCATTTT. As protein: CAWSVRGGRQPQHF.

A note on this clonotype: This may be a read error, as it is one base from a much larger clone. This chain connects TRBV6-1 to TRBJ2-1, with TRBD2 as a possible D gene (5 bases). The CDR3 loop spans 12 amino acids. Germline CDR1 MNHNS, CDR2 SASEGT. CDR3 DNA: TGTGCCAGCAGTCCCTCGACCCCCGGGGAGTACTTC. Its protein is CASSPSTPGEYF.

This clonotype was recorded many times. This chain connects TRBV6-5 to TRBJ1-1; D remains ambiguous. V lost 4 bases and J 5 bases, leaving 20 bases between the germline ends. The length of the CDR3 is 16 residues. Germline V CDR1 and CDR2: MNHEY, SVGAGI. CDR3 in amino acids: CASSLGSRGGRTEAFF. CDR3 nucleotide sequence: TGTGCCAGCAGTTTAGGTAGCCGGGGAGGGAGAACTGAAGCTTTCTTT.

This clonotype was seen many times. The chain links TRBV11-3 to TRBJ2-5; D uncertain. CDR1 is SGHNT and CDR2 is YENEEA in the germline V gene. The length of the CDR3 is 16 residues. V lost 1 base to trimming and J lost 3 bases, with 15 bases between them. CDR3 loop: CASSLAAVTKKETQYF. For the CDR3, the DNA is TGTGCCAGCAGCTTAGCCGCCGTGACGAAGAAAGAGACCCAGTACTTC. Variable domain in full (rest from reference TRBV11-3 and TRBJ2-5): EAGVVQSPRYKIIEKKQPVAFWCNPISGHNTLYWYLQNLGQGPELLIRYENEEAVDDSQLPKDRFSAERLKGVDSTLKIQPAELGDSAVYLCASSLAAVTKKETQYFGPGTRLLVL.

This clonotype was recorded at least ten times. The V and J genes are TRBV18 and TRBJ2-5; the D gene is possibly TRBD1 (7 bases). The V gene lost 6 bases and the J gene lost 4 bases, with 12 bases spanning the gap. Per germline, CDR1 KGHSH and CDR2 LQKENI. The CDR3 contains 13 residues. CDR3 DNA sequence: TGTGCCAGCTCTCGACAGGGAGGAGAGACCCAGTACTTC. Residues: CASSRQGGETQYF.

In its sample, this clonotype was seen a few times. The V call is TRBV14, the J call TRBJ2-1; D not resolved. Looked up from germline, CDR1 is SGHDN and CDR2 is FVKESK. V shed 3 bases and J shed 9 bases, with 6 bases lying between them. The length of the CDR3 is 11 residues. CDR3 nucleotides: TGTGCCAGCAGCCACGGAACTGAGCAGTTCTTC. Residues: CASSHGTEQFF.

The table lists this clonotype with a few counts. This chain connects TRBV7-2 to TRBJ1-1, with D perhaps TRBD1 (5 bases). CDR1 and CDR2 (germline): SGHTA, FQGNSA. With 0 bases removed from V and 0 bases from J, the gap between germline ends came to 11 bases. The CDR3 runs to 16 residues. The CDR3 DNA reads as TGTGCCAGCAGCTTAGCGGGACTTATCCTGAACACTGAAGCTTTCTTT. It specifies CASSLAGLILNTEAFF.

The rearrangement joins TRBV4-1 to TRBJ1-1, with 8 nucleotides matching TRBD1. J was trimmed by 11 bases and V by 2 bases; bases with no gene match: 10. Germline V gene sequence: CDR1 MGHRA, CDR2 YSYEKL. This CDR3 has 14 amino acids. The chain's CDR3 is CASSQTTPGDRAFF. The CDR3 DNA reads as TGCGCCAGCAGCCAAACAACGCCCGGGGACAGGGCTTTCTTT.

This clonotype has only one observation. The chain carries TRBV20-1 and TRBJ1-2; D not resolved. The CDR3 extends over 13 amino acids. V lost 5 bases and J 13 bases, leaving 23 bases between the germline ends. In germline, CDR1 is DFQATT, CDR2 SNEGSKA (reference sequence). The CDR3 DNA reads TGCAGTGCTCGAATATTTGGACGGGTAGTCTGCACCTTC. Its translation: CSARIFGRVVCTF.

The table lists this clonotype with a few counts. The chain is built from TRBV19 and TRBJ1-5; 7 bases agree with TRBD1. CDR1 is LNHDA, CDR2 SQIVND, per germline (reference sequence). The CDR3 spans 15 residues. The junction had 5 bases not matched to a gene; V was cut back by 0 bases and J by 6 bases. The CDR3 bases are TGTGCCAGTAGTATAGATCCCCAGGGGGTTCAGCCCCAGCATTTT. This encodes CASSIDPQGVQPQHF.

In this sample, this clonotype turned up many times. V is TRBV7-3 and J is TRBJ2-3; 7 bases map to TRBD2. The V gene's germline CDR1 is SGHTA and CDR2 FQGTGA. The CDR3 is 15 residues long. With V trimmed by 5 bases and J by 2 bases, 7 bases remained unmatched. The CDR3 nucleotides read TGTGCCAGCAGCGTGTTCGGGACTAACACAGATACGCAGTATTTT. It codes for CASSVFGTNTDTQYF.

This clonotype showed up just a few times. V gene TRBV2 combines with J gene TRBJ1-4; D uncertain. V lost 2 bases and J lost 7, with 5 bases in between. CDR1 is SNHLY and CDR2 is FYNNEI in the germline V gene. There are 12 residues in the CDR3. The CDR3 DNA follows: TGTGCCAGCAGTGAACGGTCTGAAAAACTGTTTTTT. Its protein is CASSERSEKLFF.

This clonotype was observed many times. The rearrangement links TRBV12-3 or TRBV12-4 to TRBJ1-2, with D possibly TRBD1 on 5 matching bases. The CDR3 has 13 amino acids. Deletions cut 6 bases from V and 6 bases from J, with 14 bases between. The CDR3: CASSPQGLHGYTF. The CDR3 DNA is TGTGCCAGCAGCCCGCAGGGTTTACATGGCTACACCTTC.

This clonotype was seen a handful of times. The chain uses TRBV12-3 or TRBV12-4 and TRBJ1-6; maybe TRBD1 (6 bases). The CDR3 spans 18 residues. V lost 6 bases to trimming and J lost 5 bases, with 23 bases between them. DNA for the CDR3: TGTGCCAGCAGATCCCGGGACATCCACACTCCGAATAATTCACCCCTCCACTTT. Its translation: CASRSRDIHTPNNSPLHF.

In this sample, this clonotype turned up a few times. CDR3 amino acids: CASGLTANYGYTF. The CDR3, as DNA: TGTGCTAGTGGTTTGACAGCGAACTATGGCTACACCTTC. The chain employs TRBV12-5 and TRBJ1-2, with D uncertain. There are 13 residues in the CDR3. Trimming shortened V by 2 bases and J by 2 bases, and 6 bases separated the two germline ends. The V gene's germline CDR1 is LGHNT and CDR2 FRNRAP.

This clonotype was observed at least ten times. The chain couples TRBV19 to TRBJ1-1, with TRBD1 identical over 9 bases. The V gene end was trimmed by 7 bases and the J gene end by 5 bases; junction bases not matched to a gene: 8. Germline CDR1 is LNHDA and CDR2 is SQIVND (reference sequence). The CDR3 has 14 residues. CDR3 sequence (DNA): TGTGCCAGTAAAATTTGGACAGGGGATACTGAAGCTTTCTTT. It translates to CASKIWTGDTEAFF.

This clonotype was counted only a few times. The chain recombines TRBV2 with TRBJ2-5; no reliable D call. This CDR3 is 13 amino acids long. Germline V gene data show CDR1 as SNHLY and CDR2 as FYNNEI. The V end was cut by 8 bases, the J end by 7 bases, with 17 bases between. CDR3 nucleotide sequence: TGTGCCAGCTCCTTGACCCGAAAGGTGACCCAGTACTTC. Encoded protein: CASSLTRKVTQYF.